The sequence of this TCR beta chain was determined in a study of Graves' ophthalmopathy and Graves' hyperthyroidism. Each diagnosis was determined on the basis of clinical symptoms, serum thyroxine, TRAb, thyroid ultrasound and orbital computed tomography. CDR3 length: 14 residues. Germline V CDR1 and CDR2: MNHNS, SASEGT. Trimming shortened V by 6 bases and J by 7 bases, and 19 bases separated the two germline ends. This clonotype appeared many times. Amplification targeted the TCR beta CDR3 regions, with RNA transcripts as the source material. Amplification began with first-round RT-PCR using HTBI primers, then second-round multiplex PCR was performed. One entry per CDR3 protein, called by TCRdb with MiXCR from the multiplex PCR reads. The table shows 200,000 to 250,000 distinct CDR3 sequences, with 20% to 25% occurring only once.

Sequenced: peripheral blood. This clonotype was obtained from a woman between 50 and 59 years old with Graves' ophthalmopathy. The gene calls are TRBV6-1 and TRBJ2-7; tentatively, D is TRBD2 (5 bases). The CDR3 loop is CASRPDPRSGEQYF. The CDR3 region has the DNA TGTGCCAGCAGGCCCGACCCTAGATCGGGAGAGCAGTACTTC.